This entry lists 13 T cell receptor beta chains sequenced from one sample in a study of PD-1 blockade in classical Hodgkin lymphoma. Some clones are missing from TCRdb's copy, which holds only in-frame ones; the method was immunoSEQ multiplex PCR. The sample carries roughly 61,000 clones, 80% to 95% recorded once. No patient escaped relapse after autologous stem cell transplantation, and brentuximab vedotin exposure varied. The specimen was peripheral blood mononuclear cells (PBMCs), collected before the second cycle of nivolumab. These receptors all come from a human donor with classical Hodgkin lymphoma.

The chain carries TRBV25-1 and TRBJ1-1; D is uncertain. The CDR3 is 16 residues long. V was cut by 3 bases and J by 4 bases, with 18 bases left in between. Germline assignment: CDR1 MGHDK and CDR2 SYGVNS. CDR3 region: CASSDRPLLVGTEAFF. CDR3 DNA sequence: TGTGCCAGCAGTGACCGGCCCCTCTTGGTTGGCACTGAAGCTTTCTTT.

The rearrangement joins TRBV5-6 to TRBJ1-4, with no clear D. V was cut by 3 bases and J by 0 bases, with 6 bases left in between. The CDR3 runs to 14 residues. Germline V gene lookup returns CDR1 SGHDT and CDR2 YYEEEE. CDR3 in DNA: TGTGCCAGCAGCTCTGCTGCAACTAATGAAAAACTGTTTTTT. Protein product: CASSSAATNEKLFF.

The rearrangement joins TRBV4-1 to TRBJ2-3, with TRBD2 matching 12 bases. The CDR3 extends over 18 amino acids. With 0 bases clipped from V and 2 bases from J, the junction kept 6 bases outside the gene matches. Germline V lookup: CDR1 MGHRA, CDR2 YSYEKL. The CDR3 nucleotides are TGCGCCAGCAGCCAAGATCATGGACTAGCGGGGCCCACAGATACGCAGTATTTT. This translates into CASSQDHGLAGPTDTQYF.

The chain uses TRBV18 and TRBJ1-2, with D tentatively TRBD1 (5 bases). Between the trimmed V and J ends, which lost 2 bases and 6 bases, there was a span of 13 bases. Germline CDR1 is KGHSH and CDR2 is LQKENI. The CDR3 is 14 amino acids. CDR3 sequence: CASSPVDMGNGYTF. The DNA for the CDR3 is TGTGCCAGCTCACCAGTGGACATGGGGAATGGCTACACCTTC.

The chain is built from TRBV4-1 and TRBJ2-7; 8 nucleotides line up with TRBD2. Germline lookup yields CDR1 MGHRA and CDR2 YSYEKL. The CDR3 has 17 residues. The junction had 11 bases not matched to a gene; V was cut back by 1 base and J by 3 bases. The CDR3 region has the DNA TGCGCCAGCAGCCAAGGACTTTCGGCGGGAGGACACTACGAGCAGTACTTC. Protein: CASSQGLSAGGHYEQYF.

The chain has TRBV21-1 and TRBJ1-6; the D call TRBD1 from the table was never checked on the DNA. TRBV21-1 constitutes a pseudogene. CDR3 length: 17 residues. CDR3: CASSRLRTAPNNSPLHF. CDR3 nucleotides: TGTGCCAGCAGCAGGCTGAGGACAGCACCTAATAATTCACCCCTCCACTTT.

The rearrangement joins TRBV19 to TRBJ2-5; 12 bases fit TRBD2. The CDR3 is made up of 16 amino acids. Trimming at V came to 7 bases and at J to 5 bases, leaving 11 bases not matched to a gene. Germline V gene sequence: CDR1 LNHDA, CDR2 SQIVND (reference sequence). The CDR3 reads CASTQGLAGFGETQYF. In nucleotides, the CDR3 is TGTGCCAGTACCCAGGGACTAGCGGGTTTCGGGGAGACCCAGTACTTC.

The genes are TRBV7-9 and TRBJ2-7; 7 bases line up with TRBD1. Germline loops: CDR1 SEHNR, CDR2 FQNEAQ (reference sequence). CDR3 length equals 15 residues. V lost 3 bases, J lost 0 bases, and 5 bases stayed unmatched. Here the CDR3 reads CASSFTGAFSYEQYF. The CDR3 DNA reads TGTGCCAGCAGCTTCACAGGGGCGTTCTCCTACGAGCAGTACTTC.

This clone was recorded only once. The genes are TRBV27 and TRBJ2-1, with D perhaps matching TRBD2 (6 bases). This CDR3 region has 14 residues. Germline CDR1 is MNHEY and CDR2 is SMNVEV (reference sequence). Trimming removed 3 bases from V and 6 bases from J, with 12 bases in between. CDR3 in amino acids: CASSFSGAVNEQFF. The CDR3 DNA reads as TGTGCCAGCAGTTTCTCGGGAGCGGTCAATGAGCAGTTCTTC.

The rearrangement joins TRBV6-6 to TRBJ1-5; 9 nucleotides line up with TRBD1. The CDR3 length is 16 residues. Germline V gene data show CDR1 as MNHNY and CDR2 as SVGAGI (reference sequence). The trim removed 6 bases at V and 9 bases at J, leaving 15 bases unmatched. The CDR3 sequence: CASSPGTGTHLPPQHF. The CDR3 DNA sequence: TGTGCCAGCAGCCCAGGGACAGGGACCCACCTCCCGCCCCAGCATTTT.

This sequence joins TRBV2 and TRBJ1-1, with TRBD1 matching 8 bases. Germline V gives CDR1 SNHLY, CDR2 FYNNEI. After removal of 10 bases from V and 3 bases from J, the junction contained 4 bases not matched to a gene. The CDR3 totals 12 residues. The CDR3 nucleotides read TGTGCCACCGACAGGGGCTACACTGAAGCTTTCTTT. It yields the protein CATDRGYTEAFF.

The chain recombines TRBV10-1 with TRBJ2-7; no definite D call. The CDR3 runs to 15 residues. Germline CDR1 is WNHNN and CDR2 is SYGVQD (reference sequence). Trimming pared 6 bases from V and 2 bases from J, leaving 17 bases between. The CDR3 sequence is CASRNRRPSPYEQYF. The CDR3 nucleotides are TGCGCCAGCAGGAACCGGCGCCCCTCCCCCTACGAGCAGTACTTC.

The chain couples TRBV5-1 to TRBJ2-2; D is perhaps TRBD2 (6 bases). Germline-derived CDR1 and CDR2 are SGHRS and YFSETQ. The CDR3 runs 19 residues. V was clipped by 0 bases and J by 1 base, with 19 bases between them. The DNA for the CDR3 is TGCGCCAGCAGCTTGGACACACGTGCTGGGGGACTGAACACCGGGGAGCTGTTTTTT. Translation: CASSLDTRAGGLNTGELFF.